The TCR beta chain under discussion was sequenced for a study of T-cell reconstitution after alpha-beta-depleted transplantation in children. V lost 1 base, J lost 4 bases, and 17 bases lay in between. Looked up from germline, CDR1 is SEHNR and CDR2 is FQNEAQ (reference sequence). The CDR3 length is 16 residues. Findings and caveats of the study: As was reported, about two months after transplant, alpha-beta T cells came from several hundred expanded graft clones.

This clonotype was recorded many times. Antigen unknown. A TCRbeta library incorporating unique molecular identifiers was prepared. TCRdb used MiXCR to reprocess the PCR reads, holding one entry per CDR3 protein. The sample holds fewer than 250,000 distinct CDR3 sequences, approximately 8% seen once. The starting material was PBMCs, mostly from graft donor cells, obtained 180 days after TCRalphabeta/CD19-depleted stem cell transplant. This TCR came from a male patient younger than 18 who had a stem cell transplant for acute lymphoblastic leukemia, so the T cells may come from the graft donor. The V gene is TRBV7-9, the J gene TRBJ2-7, with D possibly matching TRBD2 (6 bases). Written as DNA, the CDR3 is TGTGCCAGCAGCTTAGTACCGGTGGAGGGTGGTTACGAGCAGTACTTC. Translating gives CASSLVPVEGGYEQYF.